One sample yielded the 12 T cell receptor beta chains listed below, sequenced in a study of cytomegalovirus exposure and HLA in healthy donors. Both 60 Vbeta primers and 13 Jbeta primers went into the PCR. Data came from immunoSEQ multiplex PCR; TCRdb stores just in-frame clones and leaves some out. The sample consists of tens of thousands of clones, under 80% of them appearing once. Sequencing used PBMCs. These receptors were taken from a woman aged 25 to 39 in good health and CMV-seronegative.

The chain is built from TRBV7-3 and TRBJ2-3, with 8 bases aligning to TRBD2. Unmatched junction bases numbered 5, after V lost 3 bases and J lost 3 bases. Germline V gives CDR1 SGHTA, CDR2 FQGTGA. The CDR3 runs 15 residues. CDR3: CASSFDSGNTDTQYF. The CDR3 nucleotides are TGTGCCAGCAGCTTTGATAGCGGGAATACAGATACGCAGTATTTT.

V is TRBV5-8 and J is TRBJ2-7, with 7 bases matching TRBD1. Germline V gene sequence: CDR1 SGHTS, CDR2 YDEGEE. CDR3 length: 15 amino acids. J gave up 2 bases and V 6 bases, and 11 bases lay outside the gene matches. CDR3 region: CASTLYGTETYEQYF. The DNA of the CDR3 is TGTGCCAGCACCCTATACGGGACAGAGACCTACGAGCAGTACTTC.

The V and J genes are TRBV5-1 and TRBJ1-1, with 7 bases that match TRBD1. CDR1 is SGHRS and CDR2 is YFSETQ in the germline V gene. The CDR3 covers 19 residues. V shed 1 base, J shed 1 base, and the junction held 16 bases outside the gene matches. The CDR3 DNA sequence: TGCGCCAGCAGCTTGAGTGGGACAGAGCATCGAATGCAGAACACTGAAGCTTTCTTT. The encoded protein is CASSLSGTEHRMQNTEAFF.

This clone was counted only a few times. J is TRBJ2-7 and V is TRBV6-1; 12 nucleotides match TRBD2. The CDR3 is 16 residues long. The junction had 9 bases not matched to a gene; V was cut back by 3 bases and J by 6 bases. Germline values: CDR1 MNHNS, CDR2 SASEGT. Here the CDR3 reads CASSEETSGGKREQYF. The CDR3 nucleotides read TGTGCCAGCAGTGAGGAAACTAGCGGGGGGAAACGCGAGCAGTACTTC.

The chain links TRBV28 to TRBJ2-1; 13 bases align to TRBD2. From germline, CDR1 is MDHEN and CDR2 SYDVKM. This CDR3 contains 15 residues. V was pared by 6 bases and J by 6 bases, with 5 bases of the junction left unmatched. Here the CDR3 reads CASSQTSGRGNEQFF. CDR3 nucleotide sequence: TGTGCCAGCAGCCAAACTAGCGGGAGGGGCAATGAGCAGTTCTTC. Variable domain in full (rest from reference TRBV28 and TRBJ2-1): DVKVTQSSRYLVKRTGEKVFLECVQDMDHENMFWYRQDPGLGLRLIYFSYDVKMKEKGDIPEGYSVSREKKERFSLILESASTNQTSMYLCASSQTSGRGNEQFFGPGTRLTVL.

The chain recombines TRBV5-5 with TRBJ1-5, with 8 bases matching TRBD1. The CDR3 covers 15 residues. The V gene end was trimmed by 4 bases and the J gene end by 2 bases; junction bases not matched to a gene: 5. Germline V CDR1 and CDR2: SGHKS, YYEKEE (reference sequence). CDR3: CASSPGTGGNQPQHF. The CDR3 coding sequence is TGTGCCAGCAGCCCGGGGACAGGAGGCAATCAGCCCCAGCATTTT.

CDR3 residues: CASSLLLIAGGRTDTQYF. DNA of the CDR3: TGTGCCAGCAGCTTATTATTAATAGCGGGAGGGAGGACAGATACGCAGTATTTT. V usage is TRBV7-2 and J usage is TRBJ2-3; 11 bases map to TRBD2. The CDR3 covers 18 residues. CDR1 and CDR2 (germline): SGHTA, FQGNSA. V was clipped by 2 bases and J by 3 bases; unmatched bases: 10. The variable domain in full, completed from reference TRBV7-2 and TRBJ2-3, reads GAGVSQSPSNKVTEKGKDVELRCDPISGHTALYWYRQSLGQGLEFLIYFQGNSAPDKSGLPSDRFSAERTGGSVSTLTIQRTQQEDSAVYLCASSLLLIAGGRTDTQYFGPGTRLTVL.

The chain joins TRBV10-3 to TRBJ1-1, with a tentative D call TRBD1 (6 bases). This CDR3 is built from 14 residues. The V gene lost 6 bases and the J gene lost 1 base, with 12 bases spanning the gap. The germline V gene has CDR1 ENHRY and CDR2 SYGVKD. The CDR3 sequence is CAISRLTGNTEAFF. The CDR3 DNA is TGTGCCATCAGCCGCCTGACAGGGAACACTGAAGCTTTCTTT.

The chain has TRBV29-1 and TRBJ2-7; weak D call: TRBD2 (6 bases). This CDR3 region has 15 residues. The V gene's germline CDR1 is SQVTM and CDR2 ANQGSEA. The V and J ends lost 4 bases and 2 bases respectively, with 18 bases between them. In DNA, the CDR3 is TGCAGCGTTGTTCTGACGGGAGAGACAGCCTACGAGCAGTACTTC. Translation gives CSVVLTGETAYEQYF.

This clone was seen only a few times. V usage is TRBV6-1 and J usage is TRBJ2-7, with 7 bases fitting TRBD2. CDR1 and CDR2 (germline): MNHNS, SASEGT. V lost 6 bases, J lost 1 base, and 6 bases stayed unmatched. The CDR3 covers 14 residues. CDR3 sequence: CASRDLAESYEQYF. CDR3 DNA: TGTGCCAGCAGGGATCTAGCGGAGTCCTACGAGCAGTACTTC.

The genes are TRBV2 and TRBJ1-1; 9 bases line up with TRBD1. This CDR3 is 13 amino acids long. Germline V gene sequence: CDR1 SNHLY, CDR2 FYNNEI. The V and J ends lost 11 bases and 3 bases, in that order; junction bases with no gene match: 7. This CDR3 reads CAATRDRDTEAFF. The DNA for the CDR3 is TGTGCCGCTACTAGGGACAGGGACACTGAAGCTTTCTTT.

J is TRBJ2-2 and V is TRBV7-9; 14 bases fit TRBD2. The germline CDR1 and CDR2 sequences are SEHNR and FQNEAQ (reference sequence). This CDR3 region has 18 residues. V trimming: 5 bases; J trimming: 7 bases; junction bases outside the gene matches: 12. The CDR3 DNA sequence: TGTGCCAGCAGCCTCCTCCTCGGACTAGCGGGAGGACACGGGGAGCTGTTTTTT. Translating it yields CASSLLLGLAGGHGELFF.